This T cell receptor (beta chain) emerged from a study of regulatory T cells in long-lasting Graves disease. Study-wide results and caveats: Since the sample size was small, accuracy may have been reduced. TRBV28, TRBJ1-2 and TRBJ2-5 were favored in persistent disease.

Researchers made TCR beta libraries by using iRepertoire HTBI primers and running Arm-PCR on CDR3 regions. In the authors' workflow: The samples yielded some 62 TRBV and roughly 15 TRBJ segments. Using its own MiXCR run on the multiplex PCR reads, TCRdb lists one record per CDR3 protein. These V and J calls originate from TCRdb's pipeline instead of the authors' own analysis. The sample shows 300,000 to 400,000 distinct CDR3 sequences, around 15% of them seen only once. The V gene lost 3 bases and the J gene lost 5 bases, with 5 bases spanning the gap. CDR3 size: 12 residues. Germline CDR1 LGHNT, CDR2 FRNRAP. Time point described: newly diagnosed GD, antithyroid drugs for less than 3 months. Researchers made the TCR library from RNA that was extracted from PBMCs. This clonotype was counted at least ten times. Its cognate antigen is unknown.

This chain connects TRBV12-5 to TRBJ2-1; D unresolved. The receptor's source is a female donor with Graves disease. The specimen comprised peripheral blood mononuclear cells (PBMCs), sampled at new diagnosis, from a patient treated with antithyroid drugs. CDR3: CASGFFDNEQFF. DNA of the CDR3: TGTGCTAGTGGTTTCTTTGACAATGAGCAGTTCTTC.